This T cell receptor (beta chain) originates from a study of identical twins. TCRdb re-called the 5' RACE reads with MiXCR, one entry per CDR3 protein. The sample has 690,000 or so distinct CDR3 sequences; 8.5% to 9% are singletons. Concerning this clonotype: The antigen is not known.

Study results and caveats: Out-of-frame beta sequences exhibited a weaker degree of excess twin sharing.

The CDR3 sequence is 15 residues long. V was cut by 0 bases and J by 0 bases, with 9 bases left in between. Per germline, CDR1 LGHDT and CDR2 YNNKEL (reference sequence). These data were also filed under a second study, of yellow fever vaccine responses in identical twins. As that report states: Twins' T cell vaccine responses reportedly looked partly convergent, partly personalized.

This sequence joins TRBV3-1 and TRBJ2-7, with unresolved D. The receptor's source is a woman younger than 35 in good health. The sequenced material came from PBMCs. The CDR3 loop reads CASSQELTPSYEQYF. CDR3 nucleotide sequence: TGTGCCAGCAGCCAAGAACTGACCCCCTCCTACGAGCAGTACTTC.